The rows below give T cell receptor beta chains drawn from one sample of a study of blood T cell repertoires in COVID-19. The repertoire was sequenced with immunoSEQ multiplex PCR; TCRdb's copy has only in-frame clones and lacks some. The sample has around 97,000 clones; roughly 90% are singletons. The sample taken for sequencing was peripheral blood. The receptors come from a woman over 75 in a cohort sampled during active COVID-19. Both conserved end residues are part of each CDR3. Each record gives: D gene, clone size, V gene, J gene, CDR3 DNA, CDR3 protein. A D gene is named only where the DNA matches it firmly. The listing skips clone size in some rows; elsewhere it reads once, few, many or a size class.

TRBD1	NA	TRBV5-1	TRBJ2-1	TGCGCCAGCAGCTTGGGACAGGGCGGATTCACTGAGCAGTTCTTC	CASSLGQGGFTEQFF
NA	NA	TRBV5-1	TRBJ2-2	TGCGCCAGCACCAAAGGACAGAACACCGGGGAGCTGTTTTTT	CASTKGQNTGELFF
NA	NA	TRBV5-1	TRBJ2-7	TGCGCCAGCAGCATAGGGGGCTACGAGCAGTACTTC	CASSIGGYEQYF
NA	NA	TRBV29-1	TRBJ1-2	TGCAGCGTTGAAATAGGGGTCCGCTATGGCTACACCTTC	CSVEIGVRYGYTF
TRBD1	NA	TRBV5-4	TRBJ1-1	TGTGCCAGCAAATTACATACAGGGGTAGAAACTGAAGCTTTCTTT	CASKLHTGVETEAFF
NA	NA	TRBV19	TRBJ1-1	TGTGCCAGTTTAGGGAGGACTGAAGCTTTCTTT	CASLGRTEAFF
NA	once	TRBV5-5	TRBJ1-4	TGTGCCAGCAGCCCACGAGAAAGGAGAGAAAAACTGTTTTTT	CASSPRERREKLFF
TRBD2	NA	TRBV27	TRBJ2-1	TGTGCCAGCGGGAGACTAGCGGGGAGTAATGAGCAGTTCTTC	CASGRLAGSNEQFF
NA	NA	TRBV5-6	TRBJ2-4	TGTGCCAGCAGCTTGGCGGGGGGCCAGAAAAACATTCAGTACTTC	CASSLAGGQKNIQYF
TRBD2	NA	TRBV9	TRBJ2-3	TGTGCCAGCAGCGTAATTGGTACTAGCGGGAGCCATAGTGCAGATACGCAGTATTTT	CASSVIGTSGSHSADTQYF
NA	NA	TRBV30	TRBJ1-5	TGTGCCTGGAGTGTACTAGATAGCAATCAGCCCCAGCATTTT	CAWSVLDSNQPQHF
NA	NA	TRBV14	TRBJ1-5	TGTGCCAGCAGCCAAGAGGCAGGGGAAGAGGATGGGGAACAGCCCCAGCATTTT	CASSQEAGEEDGEQPQHF
TRBD2	NA	TRBV3-1/TRBV3-2	TRBJ2-5	TGTGCCAGCGGAAAGCGGGAGGAGACCCAGTACTTC	CASGKREETQYF
TRBD1	NA	TRBV12-3/TRBV12-4	TRBJ1-2	TGTGCCAGCAGTTGGGACAGGAACTATGGCTACACCTTC	CASSWDRNYGYTF
NA	few	TRBV2	TRBJ2-3	TGTGCCAGCAAAACGGGGGTCGGAGATACGCAGTATTTT	CASKTGVGDTQYF
TRBD1	NA	TRBV10-2	TRBJ2-7	TGCGCCAGCAGTGAGTCTTCGGGACAGAGTTACGAGCAGTACTTC	CASSESSGQSYEQYF
NA	NA	TRBV7-2	TRBJ1-2	TGTGCCAGCAGCTTAGCTGGGGGGGAGGTCTATGGCTACACCTTC	CASSLAGGEVYGYTF
NA	NA	TRBV28	TRBJ1-5	TGTGCCAGCAGTTTAGTAACAGGTGATAGCAATCAGCCCCAGCATTTT	CASSLVTGDSNQPQHF
NA	NA	TRBV19	TRBJ2-7	TGTGCCAGTAGTATGCGGGGGACAGGCTACGAGCAGTACTTC	CASSMRGTGYEQYF
TRBD2	NA	TRBV25-1	TRBJ2-6	TGTGCCAGCAGTGGGGCTAGCGGGAGATTTGGGGCCAACGTCCTGACTTTC	CASSGASGRFGANVLTF
NA	NA	TRBV7-9	TRBJ2-7	TGTGCCAGCAGCCCTTTATCCTGGGCGTCCGAGCAGTACTTC	CASSPLSWASEQYF
NA	NA	TRBV5-1	TRBJ1-2	TGCGCCAGCAGCTCTACAGGTAACGATGGCTACACCTTC	CASSSTGNDGYTF
NA	NA	TRBV12-3/TRBV12-4	TRBJ1-1	TGTGCCAGCAGTTTAACACAGGGCACTGAAGCTTTCTTT	CASSLTQGTEAFF
TRBD2	once	TRBV6-5	TRBJ2-7	TGTGCCAGCAGCTCCAAGGGACTAGCGGGAGACGAGCAGTACTTC	CASSSKGLAGDEQYF
NA	once	TRBV11-2	TRBJ2-2	TGTGCCAGCAGCCAAACATCTGGGGCCACCGGGGAGCTGTTTTTT	CASSQTSGATGELFF
TRBD1	NA	TRBV30	TRBJ1-4	TGTGCCTGGAATAGACAGGGACGCGGGGAAAAACTGTTTTTT	CAWNRQGRGEKLFF
TRBD2	once	TRBV2	TRBJ2-5	TGTGCCAGCAAAGGATGGGTTGCTAGCGGGGGGGGAGAGACCCAGTACTTC	CASKGWVASGGGETQYF
NA	NA	TRBV6-6	TRBJ1-2	TGTGCCAGCAGTTATCAATATGGCTACACCTTC	CASSYQYGYTF
TRBD2	NA	TRBV19	TRBJ2-1	TGTGCCAGTAGGGGGAGGGATTCCTACAATGAGCAGTTCTTC	CASRGRDSYNEQFF
TRBD2	NA	TRBV19	TRBJ2-2	TGTGCCAGTAATGGTCTAGCGGGAGGGAAGGGCACCGGGGAGCTGTTTTTT	CASNGLAGGKGTGELFF
TRBD1	few	TRBV10-3	TRBJ1-5	TGTGCCATCACAGGGGGCAGGGATCAGCCCCAGCATTTT	CAITGGRDQPQHF
NA	once	TRBV6-6	TRBJ1-2	TGTGCCAGCAGCCTCAACCTACAGGGCTCAGGTGGCGGCTACACCTTC	CASSLNLQGSGGGYTF
TRBD2	NA	TRBV4-1	TRBJ2-1	TGCGCCAGCAGCCAAACGGGACTAGCGGGAGGGCAGTTCTTC	CASSQTGLAGGQFF
NA	once	TRBV14	TRBJ2-3	TGTGCCAGCAGCCAAGATCTTGGCTGGACATACACAGATACGCAGTATTTT	CASSQDLGWTYTDTQYF
TRBD2	NA	TRBV19	TRBJ2-7	TGTGCCAGTAGAACCAATGCGCCTAGCGGGAGCTACGAGCAGTACTTC	CASRTNAPSGSYEQYF
TRBD2	NA	TRBV15	TRBJ2-3	TGTGCCACCAGCAGAGGGCGGGAGACAGATACGCAGTATTTT	CATSRGRETDTQYF
NA	NA	TRBV11-2	TRBJ2-5	TGTGCCAGCAGCTTAAAGGTGCTAGCCATCCAAGAGACCCAGTACTTC	CASSLKVLAIQETQYF
NA	NA	TRBV19	TRBJ2-7	TGTGCCAGTAGTAGGGCTAGCGAGCTCTACGAGCAGTACTTC	CASSRASELYEQYF
NA	NA	TRBV6-4	TRBJ2-1	TGTGCCAGCAGTGACGAGTTCGTCAATGAGCAGTTCTTC	CASSDEFVNEQFF
NA	NA	TRBV11-2	TRBJ1-5	TGTGCCAGCAGCTTAGGAAGCACAGTCGGCCAGCCCCAGCATTTT	CASSLGSTVGQPQHF
NA	NA	TRBV30	TRBJ2-3	TGTGCCTGGAGTCCCCCCCCCAGTCACGATACGCAGTATTTT	CAWSPPPSHDTQYF
TRBD1	NA	TRBV4-1	TRBJ1-2	TGCGCCAGCAGCCAGAACAGGGGGGAGGGCTATGGCTACACCTTC	CASSQNRGEGYGYTF
NA	NA	TRBV6-5	TRBJ2-7	TGTGCCAGCAACTCTCGCAACGAGCAGTACTTC	CASNSRNEQYF
NA	NA	TRBV10-3	TRBJ2-7	TGTGCCATCAGTACCGCGGACTACGAGCAGTACTTC	CAISTADYEQYF